A single sample gave rise to the 27 T cell receptor beta chains below, sequenced in a study of cytomegalovirus exposure and HLA in healthy donors. Amplification used 60 Vbeta primers and 13 Jbeta primers. The repertoire was sequenced with immunoSEQ multiplex PCR; TCRdb's copy has only in-frame clones and lacks some. Of 130,000 or so clones in the sample, 70% to 85% were seen once. The sequenced material came from PBMCs. Receptor source: a young woman in good health and CMV-seropositive.

This chain uses TRBV2 with TRBJ2-7; a possible D gene is TRBD1 (6 bases). Trimming took off 6 bases at V and 3 bases at J, with 18 bases between the two ends. This CDR3 comprises 15 residues. Germline CDR1 SNHLY, CDR2 FYNNEI. The CDR3 loop reads CASRRRDTNFYEQYF. The CDR3 DNA reads TGTGCCAGCAGAAGACGGGACACCAACTTCTACGAGCAGTACTTC. Full variable domain (outside the CDR3, taken from reference TRBV2 and TRBJ2-7): EPEVTQTPSHQVTQMGQEVILRCVPISNHLYFYWYRQILGQKVEFLVSFYNNEISEKSEIFDDQFSVERPDGSNFTLKIRSTKLEDSAMYFCASRRRDTNFYEQYFGPGTRLTVT.

The genes are TRBV27 and TRBJ2-1; TRBD2 aligns across 9 bases. This CDR3 comprises 15 residues. CDR1 and CDR2 from the germline V gene are MNHEY and SMNVEV (reference sequence). V was clipped by 7 bases and J by 6 bases; unmatched bases: 10. In DNA form, the CDR3 reads TGTGCCAGCATGAGAAGCGGGGGGTTATTCAATGAGCAGTTCTTC. It is translated as CASMRSGGLFNEQFF.

The chain is built from TRBV13 and TRBJ2-7, with TRBD1 matching 8 bases. Trimming removed 5 bases from V and 7 bases from J; junction bases left unmatched: 7. CDR1 and CDR2 (germline): PRHDT, FYEKMQ (reference sequence). The CDR3 has 13 amino acids. Written as DNA, the CDR3 is TGTGCCAGCAGCGGCCCCAGGGGGCATGAGCAGTACTTC. This codes for CASSGPRGHEQYF.

The V gene is TRBV5-1, the J gene TRBJ1-6, with unresolved D. The CDR3 totals 15 residues. Per germline, CDR1 SGHRS and CDR2 YFSETQ. Deletions cut 4 bases from V and 4 bases from J, with 12 bases between. CDR3 nucleotide sequence: TGCGCCAGCAGCGAAGGTTCCGGGTATAATTCACCCCTCCACTTT. It specifies CASSEGSGYNSPLHF.

The V gene is TRBV4-1, the J gene TRBJ2-4, with 7 bases aligning to TRBD1. Losses at the gene ends were 2 bases for V and 0 bases for J; bases not matched to a gene: 7. The CDR3 is made up of 17 amino acids. Germline V gene sequence: CDR1 MGHRA, CDR2 YSYEKL. The CDR3 region is CASSQLRTGLAKNIQYF. CDR3 sequence (DNA): TGCGCCAGCAGCCAACTCCGGACAGGACTAGCCAAAAACATTCAGTACTTC.

The chain employs TRBV7-9 and TRBJ1-3, with D unclear. The CDR3 has 12 amino acids. Trimming stripped 3 bases from V and 8 bases from J, with 8 bases between. CDR1 SEHNR and CDR2 FQNEAQ come from the germline V gene (reference sequence). This CDR3 reads CASSLLGDTIYF. The DNA of the CDR3 is TGTGCCAGCAGCTTGCTAGGAGACACCATATATTTT.

The chain recombines TRBV7-9 with TRBJ1-6; 7 bases agree with TRBD1. This CDR3 has 14 residues. Germline assignment: CDR1 SEHNR and CDR2 FQNEAQ (reference sequence). Losses at the gene ends were 7 bases for V and 9 bases for J; bases not matched to a gene: 9. The CDR3 coding sequence is TGTGCCAGCACCTCCGGGACAGCTCTTTCACCCCTCCACTTT. This translates into CASTSGTALSPLHF.

The V and J genes are TRBV5-4 and TRBJ2-1; TRBD2 matches at 9 bases. J lost 3 bases, V lost 4 bases, and 8 bases had no gene match. There are 16 residues in the CDR3. The germline V gene encodes CDR1 SGHNT and CDR2 YYREEE (reference sequence). CDR3 residues: CASSVAGVIDYNEQFF. As DNA, the CDR3 is TGTGCCAGCAGCGTAGCGGGGGTGATTGACTACAATGAGCAGTTCTTC.

The J gene is TRBJ2-7, the V gene TRBV19; D is uncertain. The V and J ends lost 2 bases and 3 bases respectively, with 14 bases between them. Germline V lookup: CDR1 LNHDA, CDR2 SQIVND (reference sequence). CDR3 size: 15 residues. The CDR3 nucleotides read TGTGCCAGTAGTATAAACGCAAGCCCCCTCTACGAGCAGTACTTC. Translation: CASSINASPLYEQYF.

Here the CDR3 DNA reads TGTGCCAGCAGCTTGGCCTTTCGGGACACCAACCCCTCTGGAAACACCATATATTTT. Residues: CASSLAFRDTNPSGNTIYF. The genes are TRBV5-8 and TRBJ1-3; D is perhaps TRBD1 (6 bases). The CDR3 runs 19 residues. V was shortened by 0 bases and J by 0 bases, with 19 bases between the two germline ends. Germline V gene lookup returns CDR1 SGHTS and CDR2 YDEGEE.

The V call is TRBV2, the J call TRBJ2-5; 11 nucleotides line up with TRBD2. Germline CDR1 reads SNHLY; CDR2 reads FYNNEI. With V trimmed by 7 bases and J by 5 bases, 12 bases remained unmatched. The CDR3 is made up of 16 amino acids. CDR3 loop: CASIGRIAGGRETQYF. The CDR3 DNA is TGTGCCAGCATCGGGAGAATAGCGGGGGGGCGTGAGACCCAGTACTTC.

A single count supports this clone. The genes are TRBV29-1 and TRBJ2-1; the D is unclear. Trimming pared 2 bases from V and 0 bases from J, leaving 11 bases between. CDR1 and CDR2 from the germline V gene are SQVTM and ANQGSEA. There are 15 residues in the CDR3. The CDR3 coding sequence is TGCAGCGTTGAAAACGCCCCCAGCTCCTACAATGAGCAGTTCTTC. The encoded protein is CSVENAPSSYNEQFF.

The chain recombines TRBV5-1 with TRBJ2-1, with D tentatively TRBD2 (6 bases). The CDR3 has 14 residues. The germline V and J ends were trimmed by 2 bases and 10 bases, with 16 bases remaining between them. From germline, CDR1 is SGHRS and CDR2 YFSETQ. CDR3 nucleotides: TGCGCCAGCAGCTTATACTTTAGCGGAAAGGAGCAGTTCTTC. Encoded protein: CASSLYFSGKEQFF. Combining the CDR3 with reference TRBV5-1 and TRBJ2-1 gives the whole variable domain KAGVTQTPRYLIKTRGQQVTLSCSPISGHRSVSWYQQTPGQGLQFLFEYFSETQRNKGNFPGRFSGRQFSNSRSEMNVSTLELGDSALYLCASSLYFSGKEQFFGPGTRLTVL.

This rearrangement joins TRBV19 to TRBJ1-4; 9 nucleotides align to TRBD1. The CDR3 totals 15 residues. The V and J ends lost 1 base and 8 bases, in that order; junction bases with no gene match: 5. Germline CDR1 and CDR2: LNHDA and SQIVND (reference sequence). In DNA form, the CDR3 reads TGTGCCAGTAGTATAGCGACAGGGGGTAGCGAAAAACTGTTTTTT. Translated, it gives CASSIATGGSEKLFF.

This clone was seen only a few times. CDR3 bases: TGTGCCAGCGGGGACAGGGGAGAGACCCAGTACTTC. It specifies CASGDRGETQYF. V is TRBV2 and J is TRBJ2-5; TRBD1 aligns across 10 bases. The CDR3 consists of 12 residues. Trimming cost V 8 bases and J 4 bases; bases outside gene matches: 1. In germline, CDR1 is SNHLY, CDR2 FYNNEI.

This chain links TRBV27 with TRBJ2-7; 7 positions agree with TRBD1. The J segment lost 1 base and the V segment lost 3 bases, leaving 3 bases of the junction unmatched. CDR3 length: 14 residues. CDR1 is MNHEY, CDR2 SMNVEV, per germline (reference sequence). CDR3 sequence (DNA): TGTGCCAGCAGTTTCCGGGGACAGTCCTACGAGCAGTACTTC. Translating gives CASSFRGQSYEQYF.

This rearrangement joins TRBV7-8 to TRBJ2-7, with 10 bases matching TRBD2. Germline V CDR1 and CDR2: SGHVS, FQNEAQ. The CDR3 runs 15 residues. J was trimmed by 6 bases and V by 2 bases; bases with no gene match: 7. CDR3 sequence: CASSLSGLASGEQYF. CDR3 DNA sequence: TGTGCCAGCAGCTTATCGGGACTAGCGTCTGGCGAGCAGTACTTC.

The chain's CDR3 is CASSFTGEAGNTIYF. The CDR3 coding sequence is TGTGCCAGCAGCTTCACAGGGGAGGCTGGAAACACCATATATTTT. The genes are TRBV13 and TRBJ1-3, with 7 nucleotides matching TRBD1. The CDR3 has 15 residues. The J segment lost 2 bases and the V segment lost 3 bases, leaving 4 bases of the junction unmatched. Germline lookup yields CDR1 PRHDT and CDR2 FYEKMQ (reference sequence).

This clone was observed once. This chain links TRBV19 with TRBJ1-4; 7 bases fit TRBD1. The germline CDR1 and CDR2 sequences are LNHDA and SQIVND (reference sequence). V dropped 9 bases and J dropped 5; count of bases not matched to a gene: 6. CDR3 length: 13 residues. The CDR3 protein is CARRQGKNEKLFF. The CDR3 DNA is TGTGCCAGGCGACAGGGTAAAAATGAAAAACTGTTTTTT. Variable domain in full (rest from reference TRBV19 and TRBJ1-4): DGGITQSPKYLFRKEGQNVTLSCEQNLNHDAMYWYRQDPGQGLRLIYYSQIVNDFQKGDIAEGYSVSREKKESFPLTVTSAQKNPTAFYLCARRQGKNEKLFFGSGTQLSVL.

The rearrangement uses TRBV19 and TRBJ2-4, with no clear D. Deletions cut 8 bases from V and 2 bases from J, with 10 bases between. Germline lookup yields CDR1 LNHDA and CDR2 SQIVND (reference sequence). The CDR3 spans 13 residues. The CDR3 DNA reads as TGTGCCAGTCAGTCGTACACCAAAAACATTCAGTACTTC. It translates to CASQSYTKNIQYF.

The V and J genes are TRBV27 and TRBJ2-3; maybe TRBD2 (6 bases). V was trimmed by 7 bases and J by 4 bases, leaving 15 bases between them. CDR1 and CDR2 (germline): MNHEY, SMNVEV (reference sequence). This CDR3 has 14 residues. CDR3 amino acids: CASTNAGTSDTQYF. The CDR3 region has the DNA TGTGCCAGCACGAACGCGGGAACCTCAGATACGCAGTATTTT.

The chain uses TRBV2 and TRBJ2-2, with 7 bases that match TRBD1. V lost 5 bases, J lost 5 bases, and 5 bases stayed unmatched. In germline, CDR1 is SNHLY, CDR2 FYNNEI. The CDR3 spans 14 residues. The CDR3 nucleotides are TGTGCCAGCAGTCGACAGGGAACAACCGGGGAGCTGTTTTTT. The encoded protein is CASSRQGTTGELFF.

Note on this clone: One end of the junction fails to match germline, which may point to a read error. V and J are TRBV20-1 and TRBJ1-1; D uncertain. CDR3 length: 10 residues. Germline assignment: CDR1 DFQATT and CDR2 SNEGSKA (reference sequence). CDR3 nucleotide sequence: TGCAGTGCTGTCCGCACTCAAGCTTTCTTT. The encoded protein is CSAVRTQAFF.

This clone was seen a handful of times. The chain uses TRBV6-1 and TRBJ1-6; D unclear. V dropped 1 base and J dropped 8 bases, with 9 bases sitting between them. Germline V gene sequence: CDR1 MNHNS, CDR2 SASEGT. This CDR3 comprises 14 residues. CDR3 in amino acids: CASSEGTQYSPLHF. The CDR3 coding sequence is TGTGCCAGCAGTGAAGGGACTCAGTATTCACCCCTCCACTTT.

The V gene is TRBV5-6, the J gene TRBJ2-2; 10 positions match TRBD2. The trim removed 5 bases at V and 1 base at J, leaving 5 bases unmatched. Germline CDR1 reads SGHDT; CDR2 reads YYEEEE. The CDR3 runs to 16 residues. This CDR3 is CASSLAGGRNTGELFF. Here the CDR3 DNA reads TGTGCCAGCAGTTTAGCGGGGGGTCGGAACACCGGGGAGCTGTTTTTT. Complete variable domain (other parts from reference TRBV5-6 and TRBJ2-2): DAGVTQSPTHLIKTRGQQVTLRCSPKSGHDTVSWYQQALGQGPQFIFQYYEEEERQRGNFPDRFSGHQFPNYSSELNVNALLLGDSALYLCASSLAGGRNTGELFFGEGSRLTVL.

This chain joins TRBV27 and TRBJ2-1, with 7 bases matching TRBD1. The V gene's germline CDR1 is MNHEY and CDR2 SMNVEV (reference sequence). The CDR3 consists of 15 residues. The trim removed 6 bases at V and 4 bases at J, leaving 9 bases unmatched. The chain's CDR3 is CASSLDRTTYNEQFF. In DNA form, the CDR3 reads TGTGCCAGCAGCTTGGACAGGACGACATACAATGAGCAGTTCTTC.

V usage is TRBV11-2 and J usage is TRBJ2-1; D might be TRBD2 (6 bases). Germline loops: CDR1 SGHAT, CDR2 FQNNGV. This CDR3 spans 16 amino acids. Trimming took 1 base from V and 1 from J, leaving 11 bases between them. The CDR3 DNA reads as TGTGCCAGCAGCTTAGGGAGGGACGGGTCCTACAATGAGCAGTTCTTC. Translated: CASSLGRDGSYNEQFF.